The 15 T cell receptor beta chains in this list originate from one sample, sequenced in a study of blood T cell repertoires in COVID-19. Clones were sequenced by immunoSEQ multiplex PCR, and TCRdb holds only the in-frame ones, with some missing. The data contain approximately 220,000 clones, roughly 90% of them seen just once; the ten biggest clones take up approximately 4%. The sample comprised PBMCs or T cells enriched from blood (not recorded which). The receptors shown here come from a woman in her 30s who had been exposed to COVID-19.

The chain recombines TRBV5-1 with TRBJ1-6; TRBD1 matches 8 bases. Trimming removed 2 bases from V and 8 bases from J; junction bases left unmatched: 3. Germline V gives CDR1 SGHRS, CDR2 YFSETQ. The CDR3 loop spans 14 amino acids. The chain's CDR3 is CASSFAQGDSPLHF. In DNA form, the CDR3 reads TGCGCCAGCAGCTTCGCACAGGGGGATTCACCCCTCCACTTT.

CDR3 region: CASSLTQGALGAFF. The CDR3 coding sequence is TGTGCCAGCAGCCTCACACAGGGGGCACTTGGGGCTTTCTTT. V gene TRBV11-2 combines with J gene TRBJ1-1, with 9 positions matching TRBD1. This CDR3 contains 14 residues. Germline CDR1 and CDR2: SGHAT and FQNNGV. V gave up 5 bases and J gave up 11 bases; unmatched junction bases: 12.

This chain links TRBV4-2 with TRBJ2-1, with TRBD2 identical over 10 bases. The germline CDR1 and CDR2 sequences are LGHNA and YNFKEQ. V was pared by 4 bases and J by 8 bases, with 8 bases of the junction left unmatched. CDR3 length: 15 amino acids. The DNA of the CDR3 is TGTGCCAGCAGCCTCCAGCGGGGGGGCCTCGATGAGCAGTTCTTC. Protein: CASSLQRGGLDEQFF.

The chain uses TRBV7-9 and TRBJ2-2; no definite D call. Germline CDR1 reads SEHNR; CDR2 reads FQNEAQ (reference sequence). The CDR3 spans 11 residues. Trimming left V 5 bases short and J 6 bases short, with 4 bases between. CDR3 nucleotide sequence: TGTGCCAGCAGCCCCTCCGGGGAGCTGTTTTTT. Its translation is CASSPSGELFF.

The CDR3 is CASSQFSADTQYF. CDR3 coding DNA: TGTGCCAGCAGCCAATTTTCCGCAGATACGCAGTATTTT. The rearrangement uses TRBV3-1 (or the pseudogene TRBV3-2) and TRBJ2-3, with D hard to call. CDR1 and CDR2 from the germline V gene are LGHDT and YNNKEL (reference sequence). The germline V and J ends were trimmed by 2 bases and 4 bases, with 7 bases remaining between them. The length of the CDR3 is 13 residues.

The chain links TRBV5-1 to TRBJ1-1; D remains unclear. The germline V gene encodes CDR1 SGHRS and CDR2 YFSETQ. This CDR3 comprises 16 residues. V was pared by 4 bases and J by 1 base, with 17 bases between. CDR3 DNA sequence: TGCGCCAGCAGCAGATCCGAGGAGGTCTCGAACACTGAAGCTTTCTTT. Amino acid sequence: CASSRSEEVSNTEAFF.

The gene calls are TRBV19 and TRBJ1-1; D gene uncertain. The germline gives CDR1 LNHDA, CDR2 SQIVND (reference sequence). V was clipped by 2 bases and J by 5 bases, with 9 bases between them. CDR3 length: 13 amino acids. This CDR3 is CASSISAGTEAFF. The CDR3, as DNA: TGTGCCAGTAGTATATCGGCGGGAACTGAAGCTTTCTTT.

The gene calls are TRBV3-1 (or the pseudogene TRBV3-2) and TRBJ1-6, with D possibly TRBD1 on 5 matching bases. Germline CDR1 reads LGHDT; CDR2 reads YNNKEL (reference sequence). V was cut by 0 bases and J by 11 bases, with 8 bases left in between. The CDR3 spans 13 residues. As DNA, the CDR3 is TGTGCCAGCAGCCAAGAAGGGGTGGCACCCCTCCACTTT. This gives the protein CASSQEGVAPLHF.

Only one count was recorded for this clone. The V call is TRBV29-1, the J call TRBJ1-2, with 9 bases matching TRBD1. The CDR3 is 16 amino acids. Germline V gives CDR1 SQVTM, CDR2 ANQGSEA. V gave up 7 bases and J gave up 7 bases; unmatched junction bases: 19. CDR3 DNA: TGCAGCGCCCCGACAGCCGCGGGACAGGGTTTGGGTGGCTACACCTTC. This translates into CSAPTAAGQGLGGYTF.

This rearrangement joins TRBV6-5 to TRBJ1-1; TRBD1 matches at 7 bases. CDR1 is MNHEY, CDR2 SVGAGI, per germline. This CDR3 spans 15 amino acids. Losses at the gene ends were 7 bases for V and 1 base for J; bases not matched to a gene: 9. The CDR3, as DNA: TGTGCCAGCATGGGTGAGGGGGCTCCGAACACTGAAGCTTTCTTT. Translation gives CASMGEGAPNTEAFF.

A single count supports this clone. The chain couples TRBV19 to TRBJ2-7; 8 positions agree with TRBD2. After removal of 3 bases from V and 6 bases from J, the junction contained 7 bases not matched to a gene. CDR3 length: 14 amino acids. CDR1 LNHDA and CDR2 SQIVND come from the germline V gene (reference sequence). The CDR3 region has the DNA TGTGCCAGTAGTATCACGGGGGGGGCCTTCGAGCAGTACTTC. Amino acid sequence: CASSITGGAFEQYF.

J is TRBJ1-5 and V is TRBV12-2; the table names TRBD1, a call not compared with the DNA. TRBV12-2 is a pseudogene segment. The CDR3 runs 22 residues. The CDR3 loop is CASRLAKTSGGERGSSNQPQHF. CDR3 DNA: TGTGCAAGTCGCTTAGCCAAGACCTCAGGGGGCGAACGGGGTAGTAGCAATCAGCCCCAGCATTTT.

V usage is TRBV6-6 and J usage is TRBJ1-3; tentative D call: TRBD1 (5 bases). V was trimmed by 2 bases and J by 5 bases, leaving 7 bases between them. Looked up from germline, CDR1 is MNHNY and CDR2 is SVGAGI (reference sequence). The length of the CDR3 is 13 residues. The CDR3 DNA is TGTGCCAGCAGTTACGACAGTCGAAACACCATATATTTT. This translates into CASSYDSRNTIYF.

The rearrangement joins TRBV9 to TRBJ1-2; 10 bases map to TRBD1. Germline values: CDR1 SGDLS, CDR2 YYNGEE. The CDR3 is 15 residues long. V lost 2 bases to trimming and J lost 0 bases; unmatched junction nucleotides: 1. CDR3 sequence (DNA): TGTGCCAGCAGCGTTGGGACAGGGGCTAACTATGGCTACACCTTC. Translation: CASSVGTGANYGYTF.

The chain has TRBV2 and TRBJ2-2, with 9 bases matching TRBD2. Per the germline V gene, CDR1 is SNHLY and CDR2 is FYNNEI. The V and J ends lost 2 bases and 7 bases, in that order; junction bases with no gene match: 8. CDR3 length: 16 amino acids. CDR3 DNA sequence: TGTGCCAGCAGTGAAAACAGCGGGGGGACCGGCGGGGAGCTGTTTTTT. Its protein is CASSENSGGTGGELFF.